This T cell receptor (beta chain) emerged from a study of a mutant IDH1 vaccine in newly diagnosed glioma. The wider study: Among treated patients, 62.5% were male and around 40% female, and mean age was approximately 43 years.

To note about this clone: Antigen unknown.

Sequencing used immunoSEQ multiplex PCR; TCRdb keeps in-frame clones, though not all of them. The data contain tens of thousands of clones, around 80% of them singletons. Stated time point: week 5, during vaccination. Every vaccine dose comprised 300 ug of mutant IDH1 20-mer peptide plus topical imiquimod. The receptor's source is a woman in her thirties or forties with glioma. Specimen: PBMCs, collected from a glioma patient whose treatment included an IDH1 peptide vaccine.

The CDR3 nucleotides are TGTGCCACCACGGGAGGGTATGGCTACACCTTC. Amino acid sequence: CATTGGYGYTF. The J gene is TRBJ1-2, the V gene TRBV19, with D hard to call. V was pared by 10 bases and J by 5 bases, with 11 bases between. The CDR3 has 11 amino acids. Germline assignment: CDR1 LNHDA and CDR2 SQIVND (reference sequence).